The 29 T cell receptor beta chains below all came from one sample that was sequenced in a study of cytomegalovirus exposure and HLA in healthy donors listed by TCRdb under 2017. Preparation of the library involved the immunoSEQ multiplex PCR assay. For the multiplex PCR, a mixture combining 60 forward primers for TCR Vbeta segments and 13 reverse primers for TCR Jbeta segments was used. Imported from immuneACCESS, the table was reduced by TCRdb to in-frame sequences with V and J called. These copies leave out some clones; in studies compared against another copy, an unresolved V gene accounts for under half, and the cause of the remainder is not known. A total of 100,000 to 150,000 clones appear in this sample, 83% of them only once. The ten largest clones capture about 3.5% of the sample. Sequences were obtained from PBMCs. The receptors come from a middle-aged woman in good health and CMV-seropositive.

The chain recombines TRBV7-9 with TRBJ2-7; TRBD2 aligns across 7 bases. This CDR3 region has 12 residues. J lost 4 bases, V lost 6 bases, and 3 bases had no gene match. In germline, CDR1 is SEHNR, CDR2 FQNEAQ (reference sequence). The DNA for the CDR3 is TGTGCCAGCAGTCTTAGCGGGTACGAGCAGTACTTC. It encodes CASSLSGYEQYF.

The V and J genes are TRBV5-8 and TRBJ2-3; TRBD2 matches 12 bases. The trim removed 0 bases at V and 3 bases at J, leaving 2 bases unmatched. This CDR3 contains 16 residues. Germline CDR1 reads SGHTS; CDR2 reads YDEGEE. Here the CDR3 reads CASSLEGTSGTDTQYF. The CDR3 nucleotides are TGTGCCAGCAGCTTGGAAGGGACTAGCGGGACAGATACGCAGTATTTT.

The rearrangement uses TRBV6-5 and TRBJ2-1; 9 bases fit TRBD2. CDR3 size: 15 residues. CDR1 and CDR2 from the germline V gene are MNHEY and SVGAGI. The V and J ends lost 5 bases and 9 bases, in that order; junction bases with no gene match: 11. CDR3 coding DNA: TGTGCCAGCAGTGTCCTTGGCGGGAGGGCCAGTGAGCAGTTCTTC. It encodes CASSVLGGRASEQFF.

The rearrangement uses TRBV7-8 and TRBJ2-7; TRBD1 might be the D (5 bases). Deletions cut 2 bases from V and 2 bases from J, with 7 bases between. Per germline, CDR1 SGHVS and CDR2 FQNEAQ. The CDR3 is 13 amino acids. CDR3 sequence reads: CASSLTGTYEQYF. For the CDR3, the DNA is TGTGCCAGCAGCTTAACAGGAACCTACGAGCAGTACTTC.

This rearrangement joins TRBV7-3 to TRBJ1-2; D unresolved. Trimming took 5 bases from V and 5 from J, leaving 18 bases between them. The CDR3 covers 15 residues. Per germline, CDR1 SGHTA and CDR2 FQGTGA. The DNA for the CDR3 is TGTGCCAGCAGCCCCTCGGCGGCGGGAGTGTATGGCTACACCTTC. Translated: CASSPSAAGVYGYTF.

This clone was recorded once. This chain links TRBV2 with TRBJ1-2; no clear D. V was clipped by 3 bases and J by 1 base, with 12 bases between them. Germline V CDR1 and CDR2: SNHLY, FYNNEI. The CDR3 spans 15 residues. In DNA form, the CDR3 reads TGTGCCAGCAGTGAGAGTAGCGAGATTAACTATGGCTACACCTTC. Translated, it gives CASSESSEINYGYTF.

The chain carries TRBV7-9 and TRBJ2-5; 7 bases map to TRBD2. The DNA end lines up better with TRBJ2-7; the J call may be wrong. CDR1 and CDR2 (germline): SEHNR, FQNEAQ (reference sequence). The CDR3 contains 15 residues. CDR3 in amino acids: CASSPTAGPTYEQYF. The CDR3 DNA follows: TGTGCCAGCAGCCCCACAGCGGGACCGACCTACGAGCAGTACTTC.

The rearrangement uses TRBV7-8 and TRBJ2-4; D possibly corresponds to TRBD2 (5 bases). The CDR3 loop spans 13 amino acids. CDR1 is SGHVS and CDR2 is FQNEAQ in the germline V gene. The DNA of the CDR3 is TGTGCGTCTAAGGGTGGAGGCAAAAACATTCAGTACTTC. Amino acids: CASKGGGKNIQYF.

CDR3 DNA: TGTGCCAGCAGTTACTCAGGGGTAGGGATGAACACTGAAGCTTTCTTT. Residues: CASSYSGVGMNTEAFF. This rearrangement joins TRBV6-5 to TRBJ1-1; D is possibly TRBD1 (5 bases). V was shortened by 0 bases and J by 0 bases, with 11 bases between the two germline ends. The CDR3 consists of 16 residues. Germline V gene sequence: CDR1 MNHEY, CDR2 SVGAGI.

The rearrangement links TRBV29-1 to TRBJ2-1; D possibly corresponds to TRBD1 (6 bases). The V gene lost 6 bases and the J gene lost 9 bases, with 12 bases spanning the gap. This CDR3 region has 11 residues. Germline CDR1 reads SQVTM; CDR2 reads ANQGSEA. CDR3 sequence reads: CSVSTGPEQFF. The CDR3 DNA is TGCAGCGTATCGACAGGCCCTGAGCAGTTCTTC.

V and J are TRBV29-1 and TRBJ2-7; D gene ambiguous. The CDR3 runs 11 residues. Per germline, CDR1 SQVTM and CDR2 ANQGSEA. Deletions cut 7 bases from V and 2 bases from J, with 9 bases between. CDR3 region: CSATGTYEQYF. CDR3 coding DNA: TGCAGCGCGACTGGAACCTACGAGCAGTACTTC.

The chain links TRBV7-9 to TRBJ1-3, with a tentative D call TRBD1 (6 bases). Germline V gene sequence: CDR1 SEHNR, CDR2 FQNEAQ (reference sequence). The CDR3 totals 18 residues. The germline V and J ends were trimmed by 1 base and 0 bases, with 16 bases remaining between them. The CDR3 DNA sequence: TGTGCCAGCAGCTTAGATTCGAGGGGGATCCTCTCTGGAAACACCATATATTTT. It yields the protein CASSLDSRGILSGNTIYF.

V and J are TRBV6-6 and TRBJ2-7, with 7 bases identical to TRBD1. The CDR3 spans 16 residues. The germline V gene encodes CDR1 MNHNY and CDR2 SVGAGI (reference sequence). V dropped 2 bases and J dropped 2; count of bases not matched to a gene: 9. CDR3 sequence: CASSYGFEGAAYEQYF. CDR3 sequence (DNA): TGTGCCAGCAGTTACGGTTTCGAGGGGGCCGCCTACGAGCAGTACTTC.

The chain employs TRBV30 and TRBJ2-2, with unresolved D. Trimming stripped 5 bases from V and 7 bases from J, with 11 bases between. This CDR3 has 12 residues. Germline V lookup: CDR1 GTSNPN, CDR2 SVGIG (reference sequence). This CDR3 is CAWGAVHGELFF. For the CDR3, the DNA is TGTGCCTGGGGTGCGGTCCACGGGGAGCTGTTTTTT.

The chain combines TRBV7-3 with TRBJ1-1; tentative D call: TRBD1 (5 bases). This CDR3 region has 14 residues. In germline, CDR1 is SGHTA, CDR2 FQGTGA. Trimming removed 5 bases from V and 5 bases from J, with 15 bases in between. CDR3 bases: TGTGCCAGCAGCCTGTTAGGGGTGGGTACTGAAGCTTTCTTT. Translated: CASSLLGVGTEAFF.

This clone occurred a few times. The chain carries TRBV28 and TRBJ2-5; 12 bases line up with TRBD2. Germline V CDR1 and CDR2: MDHEN, SYDVKM. V lost 2 bases to trimming and J lost 4 bases; unmatched junction nucleotides: 5. The CDR3 consists of 16 residues. The DNA for the CDR3 is TGTGCCAGCAGTTTAACTAGCGGGAGGCGGCGAGAGACCCAGTACTTC. It encodes CASSLTSGRRRETQYF.

This rearrangement joins TRBV10-3 to TRBJ1-1; D remains ambiguous. CDR1 and CDR2 (germline): ENHRY, SYGVKD. CDR3 length equals 11 residues. The V and J ends lost 6 bases and 1 base respectively, with 3 bases between them. The CDR3 bases are TGTGCCATCAGAGCGAACACTGAAGCTTTCTTT. Translation gives CAIRANTEAFF.

V usage is TRBV27 and J usage is TRBJ1-3, with D unclear. The CDR3 totals 16 residues. V lost 3 bases and J 0 bases, leaving 12 bases between the germline ends. Germline-derived CDR1 and CDR2 are MNHEY and SMNVEV (reference sequence). The CDR3 DNA is TGTGCCAGCAGTTTGAGCAGGCATACCTCTGGAAACACCATATATTTT. This sequence encodes CASSLSRHTSGNTIYF.

V usage is TRBV5-1 and J usage is TRBJ2-5, with TRBD1 as a possible D gene (8 bases). V dropped 3 bases and J dropped 2 bases, with 11 bases sitting between them. The germline V gene has CDR1 SGHRS and CDR2 YFSETQ. CDR3 length equals 14 residues. In nucleotides, the CDR3 is TGCGCCAGCAGCTCACAGGGGGGGCAAGAGACCCAGTACTTC. This encodes CASSSQGGQETQYF.

This chain links TRBV7-9 with TRBJ2-3; 9 nucleotides match TRBD1. V dropped 5 bases and J dropped 0; count of bases not matched to a gene: 6. CDR3 length: 16 amino acids. Germline V gives CDR1 SEHNR, CDR2 FQNEAQ (reference sequence). The CDR3 DNA reads as TGTGCCAGCAGCCTGGGACAGGGTACTAGCACAGATACGCAGTATTTT. This gives the protein CASSLGQGTSTDTQYF.

This sequence joins TRBV5-5 and TRBJ2-5, with D possibly TRBD1 on 6 matching bases. This CDR3 spans 13 amino acids. V was shortened by 4 bases and J by 2 bases, with 9 bases between the two germline ends. Germline-derived CDR1 and CDR2 are SGHKS and YYEKEE (reference sequence). The CDR3 coding sequence is TGTGCCAGCAGCCACGGGACACAAGAGACCCAGTACTTC. It encodes CASSHGTQETQYF.

The V gene is TRBV13, the J gene TRBJ2-5; 10 bases align to TRBD1. The CDR3 totals 14 residues. Trimming took 7 bases from V and 2 from J; bases not matched to a gene: 4. The germline gives CDR1 PRHDT, CDR2 FYEKMQ (reference sequence). The CDR3 loop reads CASTGTGDQETQYF. The CDR3 nucleotides are TGTGCCAGCACCGGGACAGGGGATCAAGAGACCCAGTACTTC.

V gene TRBV2 combines with J gene TRBJ2-3; 8 nucleotides agree with TRBD2. J was trimmed by 3 bases and V by 6 bases; bases with no gene match: 8. This CDR3 spans 15 amino acids. Germline V CDR1 and CDR2: SNHLY, FYNNEI. The CDR3 DNA follows: TGTGCCAGCAGAAGGGACACGGGAGGGACAGATACGCAGTATTTT. Translated, it gives CASRRDTGGTDTQYF.

This rearrangement joins TRBV27 to TRBJ2-1; no definite D call. Germline V lookup: CDR1 MNHEY, CDR2 SMNVEV (reference sequence). The ends were cut back, 5 bases at V and 3 bases at J, with 8 bases in the middle. This CDR3 contains 13 residues. This CDR3 reads CASSQYIYNEQFF. The CDR3 bases are TGTGCCAGCAGTCAGTACATCTACAATGAGCAGTTCTTC.

Comments on this clone: The junction differs from germline at one of its ends, possibly a read error. The chain carries TRBV25-1 and TRBJ2-3, with 14 nucleotides matching TRBD2. Germline V gives CDR1 MGHDK, CDR2 SYGVNS. The CDR3 sequence is 12 residues long. This CDR3 reads CASSEGLAGVIF. The CDR3 nucleotides read TGTGCCAGCAGTGAGGGACTAGCGGGAGTCATTTTT.

Only a few counts were recorded for this clone. The chain links TRBV5-1 to TRBJ1-1, with TRBD1 identical over 10 bases. Unmatched junction bases numbered 4, after V lost 2 bases and J lost 3 bases. There are 15 residues in the CDR3. Germline CDR1 is SGHRS and CDR2 is YFSETQ. This chain's CDR3 is CASSLRTGGDTEAFF. CDR3 DNA sequence: TGCGCCAGCAGCTTAAGGACAGGGGGGGACACTGAAGCTTTCTTT.

This chain joins TRBV6-4 and TRBJ2-1; 11 nucleotides agree with TRBD2. The CDR3 extends over 15 amino acids. Per the germline V gene, CDR1 is MRHNA and CDR2 is SNTAGT. V was clipped by 5 bases and J by 8 bases; unmatched bases: 8. The CDR3 DNA follows: TGTGCCAGCAGTCGAGTGGGGACTAGCGGCTATGAGCAGTTCTTC. It specifies CASSRVGTSGYEQFF.

This chain connects TRBV6-1 to TRBJ2-3; unclear D gene. The length of the CDR3 is 15 residues. Germline loops: CDR1 MNHNS, CDR2 SASEGT. With 2 bases removed from V and 2 bases from J, the gap between germline ends came to 11 bases. CDR3 sequence: CASSESQSSTDTQYF. CDR3 bases: TGTGCCAGCAGTGAATCCCAGTCTTCCACAGATACGCAGTATTTT.

The rearrangement links TRBV5-1 to TRBJ2-5; 9 positions agree with TRBD1. Unmatched junction bases numbered 4, after V lost 0 bases and J lost 7 bases. The CDR3 extends over 14 amino acids. Germline lookup yields CDR1 SGHRS and CDR2 YFSETQ. CDR3 sequence: CASSLEGQGTTQYF. The CDR3 bases are TGCGCCAGCAGCTTGGAGGGACAGGGCACGACCCAGTACTTC.